This T cell receptor (beta chain) was identified during a study of cytomegalovirus exposure and HLA in healthy donors. The PCR was carried out with 60 Vbeta primers and 13 Jbeta primers. Profiling relied on immunoSEQ multiplex PCR, and the TCRdb table lists in-frame clones only, not all of them. In the table there are some 130,000 clones, approximately 80% of which are singletons. The germline gives CDR1 SNHLY, CDR2 FYNNEI. This CDR3 region has 11 residues. V was shortened by 4 bases and J by 6 bases, with 7 bases between the two germline ends. This sequence joins TRBV2 and TRBJ2-7; D is undetermined. This TCR was sampled from a human donor in good health. The source material was PBMCs. CDR3 DNA sequence: TGTGCCAGCAGTGGAGAACGCGAGCAGTACTTC. Residues: CASSGEREQYF.